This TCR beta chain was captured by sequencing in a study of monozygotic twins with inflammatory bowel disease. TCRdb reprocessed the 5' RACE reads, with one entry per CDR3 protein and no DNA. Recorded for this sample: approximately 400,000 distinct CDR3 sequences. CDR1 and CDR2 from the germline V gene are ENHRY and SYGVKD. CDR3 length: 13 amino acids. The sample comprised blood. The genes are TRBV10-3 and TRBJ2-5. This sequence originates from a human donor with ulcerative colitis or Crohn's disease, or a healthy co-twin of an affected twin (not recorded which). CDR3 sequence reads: CAISEGSQETQYF.